Reported below is one TCR beta chain. Blood RNA came from unsorted whole blood; germline DNA was also extracted. The sample is drawn from a study of tumor-infiltrating lymphocytes in primary liver carcinoma. The junction had 10 bases not matched to a gene; V was cut back by 5 bases and J by 3 bases. Germline CDR1 is MDHEN and CDR2 is SYDVKM. The CDR3 has 17 residues. Making TCR beta cDNA involved 400 to 600 ng total RNA and a constant-region primer. Sequencing libraries for TCR beta derived from three nested multiplex PCR rounds that used slightly modified ARM-PCR. A C-beta reverse primer and TRBV1-TRBV30 forward primers served in each of the first two PCR rounds, at 10 cycles apiece. MiXCR, applied by TCRdb to the multiplex PCR reads, yields one record per CDR3 protein. The table has some 200,000 distinct CDR3 sequences, about 61% seen once.

Sequencing input: peripheral blood. The chain employs TRBV28 and TRBJ2-3; TRBD2 matches at 11 bases. The receptor was derived from a woman aged 55-75 years with primary liver carcinoma and hepatitis B virus infection. The CDR3 sequence is CASSALAGGGPTDTQYF. CDR3 DNA: TGTGCCAGCAGTGCGCTAGCGGGAGGAGGACCGACAGATACGCAGTATTTT.